These 8 T cell receptor beta chains originate from one sample sequenced in a study of blood T cell repertoires in COVID-19. Some clones are missing from TCRdb's copy, which holds only in-frame ones; the method was immunoSEQ multiplex PCR. The table has some 250,000 clones, roughly 85% seen once. The sample comprised peripheral blood. Receptors were obtained from a woman aged 18-35 years with acute or convalescent COVID-19.

The rearrangement joins TRBV7-9 to TRBJ2-7, with D perhaps TRBD1 (6 bases). Trimming pared 5 bases from V and 0 bases from J, leaving 17 bases between. Germline V gives CDR1 SEHNR, CDR2 FQNEAQ (reference sequence). This CDR3 region has 16 residues. The CDR3 nucleotides are TGTGCCAGCAGCGACTGGGAAGACAGGCCCTCCTACGAGCAGTACTTC. Translating gives CASSDWEDRPSYEQYF.

As to this clone: This sample also contains other DNA sequences that code for the same CDR3. This chain links TRBV27 with TRBJ1-5, with 12 bases identical to TRBD1. CDR1 MNHEY and CDR2 SMNVEV come from the germline V gene (reference sequence). This CDR3 region has 16 residues. V dropped 2 bases and J dropped 6; count of bases not matched to a gene: 5. The CDR3 loop is CASSLLGQGAGQPQHF. The CDR3 DNA follows: TGTGCCAGCAGTTTACTGGGACAGGGGGCGGGTCAGCCCCAGCATTTT.

The chain is built from TRBV11-2 and TRBJ2-4; 11 bases match TRBD2. The V segment lost 1 base and the J segment 7 bases; nucleotides outside the gene matches: 0. This CDR3 region has 14 residues. CDR1 and CDR2 (germline): SGHAT, FQNNGV. CDR3 sequence reads: CASSLGTSGNIQYF. The CDR3 DNA follows: TGTGCCAGCAGCTTAGGGACTAGCGGGAACATTCAGTACTTC.

This chain joins TRBV12-5 and TRBJ2-1; a weak D match, TRBD1 (6 bases). This CDR3 comprises 16 residues. Germline V gives CDR1 LGHNT, CDR2 FRNRAP. The germline V and J ends were trimmed by 5 bases and 1 base, with 15 bases remaining between them. The CDR3 loop reads CASGPPGTPSYNEQFF. As DNA, the CDR3 is TGTGCTAGTGGTCCCCCCGGGACACCGTCCTACAATGAGCAGTTCTTC.

This clone was detected once. V and J are TRBV6-6 and TRBJ2-1; 14 positions match TRBD2. J lost 4 bases, V lost 5 bases, and 10 bases had no gene match. Per germline, CDR1 MNHNY and CDR2 SVGAGI (reference sequence). CDR3 length: 18 amino acids. As DNA, the CDR3 is TGTGCCAGCAGTCCGGGACTAGCGGGAGTTAACTTGTACAATGAGCAGTTCTTC. Translated: CASSPGLAGVNLYNEQFF.

The chain recombines TRBV3-1 (or the pseudogene TRBV3-2) with TRBJ2-5, with D possibly TRBD2 on 6 matching bases. The CDR3 extends over 16 amino acids. V was cut by 4 bases and J by 2 bases, with 17 bases left in between. CDR1 LGHDT and CDR2 YNNKEL come from the germline V gene (reference sequence). Here the CDR3 DNA reads TGTGCCAGCAGCCCCCAGGGCGGGGCCTTGCAAGAGACCCAGTACTTC. This gives the protein CASSPQGGALQETQYF.

This clone was seen just once. This chain links TRBV6-5 with TRBJ2-1, with D possibly matching TRBD2 (6 bases). There are 15 residues in the CDR3. Trimming stripped 7 bases from V and 0 bases from J, with 13 bases between. Germline CDR1 MNHEY, CDR2 SVGAGI. This CDR3 is CASIVAGNSYNEQFF. CDR3 nucleotides: TGTGCCAGCATCGTGGCGGGGAACTCCTACAATGAGCAGTTCTTC.

The V gene is TRBV30, the J gene TRBJ2-7; 7 nucleotides line up with TRBD1. Germline-derived CDR1 and CDR2 are GTSNPN and SVGIG (reference sequence). CDR3 length: 13 residues. With V trimmed by 5 bases and J by 3 bases, 7 bases remained unmatched. The CDR3 region is CAWGTTGIYEQYF. In DNA, the CDR3 is TGTGCCTGGGGGACGACAGGGATCTACGAGCAGTACTTC.